This T cell receptor beta chain came from a study of T cells in Graves' hyperthyroidism and ophthalmopathy. Whole-study context: Staff took peripheral blood when the initial diagnosis was made, before any treatment began. Study-wide points: The model forecast ophthalmopathy, anticipating it by a median around 6.4 months before onset.

Source material for PBMCs was about 11 ml fresh peripheral blood. Remarks on this clonotype: Its antigen is as yet unknown.

In germline, CDR1 is LGHDT, CDR2 YNNKEL (reference sequence). The CDR3 spans 16 residues. V lost 4 bases and J lost 2; bases outside the gene matches: 6. TCR beta CDR3 sequences were amplified from RNA transcripts. A first-round RT-PCR of the TCR CDR3 used the HTBI primer set. MiXCR, applied by TCRdb to the multiplex PCR reads, yields one record per CDR3 protein. The table has about 340,000 distinct CDR3 sequences, 15% to 20% seen once. The chain links TRBV3-1 to TRBJ2-7, with 12 bases aligning to TRBD2. Sample: blood. This TCR was recovered from a woman between 45 and 60 years old with Graves' hyperthyroidism. Here the CDR3 reads CASSPTSGSSTYEQYF. CDR3 in DNA: TGTGCCAGCAGCCCGACTAGCGGGAGCTCAACCTACGAGCAGTACTTC.